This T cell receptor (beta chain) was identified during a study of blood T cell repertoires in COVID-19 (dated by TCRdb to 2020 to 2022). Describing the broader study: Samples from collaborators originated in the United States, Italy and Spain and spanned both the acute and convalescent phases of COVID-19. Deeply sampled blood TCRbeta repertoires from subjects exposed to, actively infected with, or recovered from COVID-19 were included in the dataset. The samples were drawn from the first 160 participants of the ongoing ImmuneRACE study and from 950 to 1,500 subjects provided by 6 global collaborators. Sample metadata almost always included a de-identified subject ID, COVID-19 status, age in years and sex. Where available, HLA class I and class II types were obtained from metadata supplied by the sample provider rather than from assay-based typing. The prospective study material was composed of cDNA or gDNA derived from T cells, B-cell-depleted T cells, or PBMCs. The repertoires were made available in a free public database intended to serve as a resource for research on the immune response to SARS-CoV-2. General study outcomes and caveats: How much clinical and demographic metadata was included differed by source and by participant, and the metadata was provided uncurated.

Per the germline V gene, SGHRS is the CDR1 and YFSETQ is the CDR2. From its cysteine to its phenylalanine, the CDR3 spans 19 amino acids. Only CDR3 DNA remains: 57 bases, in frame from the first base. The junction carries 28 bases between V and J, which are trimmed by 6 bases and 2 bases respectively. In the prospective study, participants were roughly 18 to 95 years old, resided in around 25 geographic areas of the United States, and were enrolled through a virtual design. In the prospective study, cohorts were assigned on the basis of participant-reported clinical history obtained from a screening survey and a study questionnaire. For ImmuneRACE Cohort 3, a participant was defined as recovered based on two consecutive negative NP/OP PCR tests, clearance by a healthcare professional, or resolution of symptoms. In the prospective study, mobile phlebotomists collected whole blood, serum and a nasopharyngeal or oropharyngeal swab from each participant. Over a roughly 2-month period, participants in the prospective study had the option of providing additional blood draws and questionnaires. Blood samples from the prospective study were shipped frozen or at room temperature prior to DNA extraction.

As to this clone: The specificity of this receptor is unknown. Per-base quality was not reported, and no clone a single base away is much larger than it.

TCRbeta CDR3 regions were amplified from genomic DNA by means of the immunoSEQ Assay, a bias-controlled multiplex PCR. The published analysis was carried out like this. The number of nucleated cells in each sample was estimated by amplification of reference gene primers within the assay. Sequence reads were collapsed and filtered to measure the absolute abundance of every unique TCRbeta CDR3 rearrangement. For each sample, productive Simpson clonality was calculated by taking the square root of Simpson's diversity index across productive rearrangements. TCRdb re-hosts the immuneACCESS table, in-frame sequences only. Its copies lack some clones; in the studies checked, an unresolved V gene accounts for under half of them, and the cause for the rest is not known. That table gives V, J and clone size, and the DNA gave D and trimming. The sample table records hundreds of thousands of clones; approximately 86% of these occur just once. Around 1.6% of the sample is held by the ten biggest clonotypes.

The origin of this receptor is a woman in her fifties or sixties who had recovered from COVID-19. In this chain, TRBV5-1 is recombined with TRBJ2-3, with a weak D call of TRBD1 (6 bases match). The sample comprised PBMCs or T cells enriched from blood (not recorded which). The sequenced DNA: TGCGCCAGCACGGATCATCATACAGGGACCCCCTATAACACAGATACGCAGTATTTT. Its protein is CASTDHHTGTPYNTDTQYF.